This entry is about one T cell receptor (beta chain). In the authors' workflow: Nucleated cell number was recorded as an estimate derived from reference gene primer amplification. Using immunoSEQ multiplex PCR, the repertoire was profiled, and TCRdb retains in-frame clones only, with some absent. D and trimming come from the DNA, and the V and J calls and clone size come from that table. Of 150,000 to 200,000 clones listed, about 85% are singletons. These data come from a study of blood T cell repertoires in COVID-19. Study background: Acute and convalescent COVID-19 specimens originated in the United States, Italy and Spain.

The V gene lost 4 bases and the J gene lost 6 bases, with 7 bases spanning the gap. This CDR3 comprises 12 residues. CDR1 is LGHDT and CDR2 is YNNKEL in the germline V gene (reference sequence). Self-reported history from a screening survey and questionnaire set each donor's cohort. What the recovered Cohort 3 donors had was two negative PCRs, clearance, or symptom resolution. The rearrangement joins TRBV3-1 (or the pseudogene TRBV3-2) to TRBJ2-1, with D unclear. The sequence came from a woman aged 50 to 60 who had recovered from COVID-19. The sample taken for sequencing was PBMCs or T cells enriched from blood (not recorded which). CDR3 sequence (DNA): TGTGCCAGCAGCCGAGGCGGCAATGAGCAGTTCTTC. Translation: CASSRGGNEQFF.